This T cell receptor beta chain was documented in a study of beta chain features in type 1 diabetes. Study-wide context: Investigators examined roughly 99,000,000 sorted cells across all samples. Study results and caveats: TCRB repertoires of naive, central memory and Treg cells appeared more similar among patients than among healthy donors. There was a moderate but significant shortening of TCRB CDR3s in all four CD4+ subsets of Type 1 diabetes patients.

Germline CDR1 is LGHNA and CDR2 is YNFKEQ. Trimming left V 0 bases short and J 3 bases short, with 12 bases between. The CDR3 consists of 16 residues. Investigators reverse transcribed all isolated RNA, so they sequenced expressed TCRB transcripts. Naive, central memory and regulatory T cell samples averaged about 3.5 million reads. The assay was immunoSEQ multiplex PCR, and TCRdb's table has in-frame clones only and misses some. Of hundreds of thousands of clones listed, around 8% are singletons. Concerning this clone: Antigen: not known.

The chain carries TRBV4-2 and TRBJ2-4, with D perhaps matching TRBD1 or TRBD2 (6 bases each). Sequencing was performed on central memory CD4+ T cells from blood. This TCR derives from a young woman in good health. The chain's CDR3 is CASSQDPEGGKNIQYF. As DNA, the CDR3 is TGTGCCAGCAGCCAAGATCCCGAGGGGGGCAAAAACATTCAGTACTTC.